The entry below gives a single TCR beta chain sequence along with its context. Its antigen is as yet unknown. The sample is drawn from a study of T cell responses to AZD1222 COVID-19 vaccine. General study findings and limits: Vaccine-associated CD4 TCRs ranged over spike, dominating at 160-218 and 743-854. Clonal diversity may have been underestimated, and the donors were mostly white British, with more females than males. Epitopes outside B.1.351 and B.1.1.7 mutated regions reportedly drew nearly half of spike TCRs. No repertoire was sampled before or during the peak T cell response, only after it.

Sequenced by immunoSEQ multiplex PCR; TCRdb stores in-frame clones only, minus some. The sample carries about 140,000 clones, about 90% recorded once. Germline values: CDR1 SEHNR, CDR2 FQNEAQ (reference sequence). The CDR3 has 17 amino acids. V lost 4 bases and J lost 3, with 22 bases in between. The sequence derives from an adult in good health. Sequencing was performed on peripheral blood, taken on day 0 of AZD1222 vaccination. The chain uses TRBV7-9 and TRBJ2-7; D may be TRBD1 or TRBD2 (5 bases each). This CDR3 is CASSSFEGLLGGYEQYF. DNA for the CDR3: TGTGCCAGCAGCTCGTTTGAGGGCCTCCTTGGGGGCTACGAGCAGTACTTC.